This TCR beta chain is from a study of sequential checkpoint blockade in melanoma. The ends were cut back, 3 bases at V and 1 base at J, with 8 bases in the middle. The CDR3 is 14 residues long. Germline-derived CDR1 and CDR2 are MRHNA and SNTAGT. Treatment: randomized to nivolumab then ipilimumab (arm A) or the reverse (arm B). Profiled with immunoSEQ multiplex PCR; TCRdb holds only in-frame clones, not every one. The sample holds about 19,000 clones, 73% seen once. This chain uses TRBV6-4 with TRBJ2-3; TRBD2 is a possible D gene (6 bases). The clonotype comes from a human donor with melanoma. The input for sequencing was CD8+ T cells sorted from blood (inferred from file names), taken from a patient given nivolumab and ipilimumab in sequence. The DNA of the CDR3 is TGTGCCAGCAGTGAAGGCGGGGGCACAGATACGCAGTATTTT. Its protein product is CASSEGGGTDTQYF.